This entry lists 13 T cell receptor beta chains sequenced from one sample in a study of cytomegalovirus exposure and HLA in healthy donors. A multiplex PCR was run with 60 Vbeta primers and 13 Jbeta primers. Sequenced by immunoSEQ multiplex PCR; TCRdb stores in-frame clones only, minus some. This table has approximately 180,000 clones, 80% to 85% appearing once. The specimen sequenced was PBMCs. The receptors were gathered from a woman under 30 in good health and CMV-seronegative.

This clone appeared once. The chain employs TRBV30 and TRBJ1-5; D is undetermined. This CDR3 spans 13 amino acids. Trimming stripped 5 bases from V and 0 bases from J, with 8 bases between. Germline-derived CDR1 and CDR2 are GTSNPN and SVGIG (reference sequence). The CDR3 DNA reads TGTGCCTGGGCCAGTAATAGCAATCAGCCCCAGCATTTT. This encodes CAWASNSNQPQHF.

The chain uses TRBV11-3 and TRBJ2-1, with TRBD2 matching over 10 bases. The V and J ends lost 4 bases and 0 bases, in that order; junction bases with no gene match: 6. This CDR3 comprises 17 residues. Germline CDR1 and CDR2: SGHNT and YENEEA. The CDR3 spells CASSWSSGSFSYNEQFF. In nucleotides, the CDR3 is TGTGCCAGCAGCTGGTCTAGCGGGAGTTTCTCCTACAATGAGCAGTTCTTC.

This chain joins TRBV30 and TRBJ1-3; 7 bases are a match to TRBD1. V was pared by 1 base and J by 4 bases, with 10 bases of the junction left unmatched. Germline CDR1 is GTSNPN and CDR2 is SVGIG (reference sequence). This CDR3 has 16 residues. Here the CDR3 reads CAWSGQGRFSGNTIYF. CDR3 nucleotide sequence: TGTGCCTGGAGTGGACAGGGAAGATTCAGCGGAAACACCATATATTTT.

J is TRBJ2-7 and V is TRBV9; TRBD1 is a possible D gene (6 bases). The CDR3 is 15 amino acids. In germline, CDR1 is SGDLS, CDR2 YYNGEE. Deletions cut 3 bases from V and 7 bases from J, with 20 bases between. CDR3 bases: TGTGCCAGCAGCGCGGACAGCGGTATAATGTTGGAGCAGTACTTC. Amino acids: CASSADSGIMLEQYF.

V and J are TRBV28 and TRBJ2-7, with TRBD2 identical over 7 bases. The CDR3 is 14 amino acids. In germline, CDR1 is MDHEN, CDR2 SYDVKM. V was clipped by 6 bases and J by 3 bases; unmatched bases: 8. For the CDR3, the DNA is TGTGCCAGCAGGCCGGGACCGGGGGGCTACGAGCAGTACTTC. Encoded protein: CASRPGPGGYEQYF. The full variable domain, its missing parts supplied by reference TRBV28 and TRBJ2-7, is DVKVTQSSRYLVKRTGEKVFLECVQDMDHENMFWYRQDPGLGLRLIYFSYDVKMKEKGDIPEGYSVSREKKERFSLILESASTNQTSMYLCASRPGPGGYEQYFGPGTRLTVT.

This chain joins TRBV4-1 and TRBJ1-1, with D hard to call. This CDR3 is 14 amino acids long. Between the trimmed V and J ends, which lost 3 bases and 0 bases, there was a span of 8 bases. The germline gives CDR1 MGHRA, CDR2 YSYEKL. This chain's CDR3 is CASSHPTVNTEAFF. CDR3 DNA: TGCGCCAGCAGCCACCCTACAGTGAACACTGAAGCTTTCTTT.

This clone was observed a few times. The chain uses TRBV5-4 and TRBJ1-1; D possibly corresponds to TRBD1 (5 bases). There are 15 residues in the CDR3. Per the germline V gene, CDR1 is SGHNT and CDR2 is YYREEE (reference sequence). Trimming stripped 4 bases from V and 0 bases from J, with 13 bases between. The CDR3 reads CASSRQQGVNTEAFF. DNA for the CDR3: TGTGCCAGCAGCCGACAACAAGGGGTGAACACTGAAGCTTTCTTT.

This clone showed up just a few times. The V gene is TRBV6-5, the J gene TRBJ1-1; no reliable D call. V gave up 6 bases and J gave up 3 bases, with 8 bases separating them. This CDR3 region has 12 residues. Germline loops: CDR1 MNHEY, CDR2 SVGAGI. CDR3 amino acids: CASRPRDTEAFF. The CDR3 DNA sequence: TGTGCCAGCAGACCCCGCGACACTGAAGCTTTCTTT.

The chain is built from TRBV6-5 and TRBJ1-5; unclear D gene. Germline CDR1 reads MNHEY; CDR2 reads SVGAGI. With 5 bases removed from V and 3 bases from J, the gap between germline ends came to 11 bases. This CDR3 contains 14 residues. This CDR3 is CASSVGRLNQPQHF. CDR3 DNA sequence: TGTGCCAGCAGTGTTGGCAGGCTCAATCAGCCCCAGCATTTT.

V gene TRBV7-8 combines with J gene TRBJ2-7, with 10 bases fitting TRBD1. After removal of 6 bases from V and 4 bases from J, the junction contained 6 bases not matched to a gene. Germline V gene data show CDR1 as SGHVS and CDR2 as FQNEAQ. The CDR3 totals 14 residues. The CDR3 protein is CASRETGGDYEQYF. As DNA, the CDR3 is TGTGCCAGCAGGGAGACAGGGGGCGATTACGAGCAGTACTTC.

CDR3 loop: CASSLRSPLGEKLFF. The DNA for the CDR3 is TGTGCCAGCAGTTTGAGGTCGCCCCTGGGTGAAAAACTGTTTTTT. The V and J genes are TRBV28 and TRBJ1-4; D is unresolved. There are 15 residues in the CDR3. Germline assignment: CDR1 MDHEN and CDR2 SYDVKM. Deletions cut 3 bases from V and 7 bases from J, with 15 bases between. Together with reference TRBV28 and TRBJ1-4, the CDR3 gives the full variable domain: DVKVTQSSRYLVKRTGEKVFLECVQDMDHENMFWYRQDPGLGLRLIYFSYDVKMKEKGDIPEGYSVSREKKERFSLILESASTNQTSMYLCASSLRSPLGEKLFFGSGTQLSVL.

The chain links TRBV9 to TRBJ1-2; perhaps TRBD1 as D (5 bases). Deletions cut 5 bases from V and 0 bases from J, with 17 bases between. The CDR3 has 16 amino acids. Per germline, CDR1 SGDLS and CDR2 YYNGEE. The CDR3 spells CASSVGGVAANYGYTF. Written as DNA, the CDR3 is TGTGCCAGCAGTGTCGGGGGGGTGGCCGCTAACTATGGCTACACCTTC. The entire variable domain, with the rest obtained from reference TRBV9 and TRBJ1-2, is as follows: DSGVTQTPKHLITATGQRVTLRCSPRSGDLSVYWYQQSLDQGLQFLIQYYNGEERAKGNILERFSAQQFPDLHSELNLSSLELGDSALYFCASSVGGVAANYGYTFGSGTRLTVV.

V and J are TRBV28 and TRBJ1-2; a possible D gene is TRBD1 (6 bases). From germline, CDR1 is MDHEN and CDR2 SYDVKM. The ends were cut back, 3 bases at V and 1 base at J, with 12 bases in the middle. This CDR3 has 15 residues. The CDR3 DNA sequence: TGTGCCAGCAGTTTGGGGGGGCCCGGTAACTATGGCTACACCTTC. Encoded protein: CASSLGGPGNYGYTF.